The clone carrying this T cell receptor (beta chain) was counted ten times or more. The antigen is not known. The sample is drawn from a study of T cells in Graves' hyperthyroidism and ophthalmopathy. Across the study: Before any treatment, at initial diagnosis, peripheral blood was collected.

Per the germline V gene, CDR1 is MNHEY and CDR2 is SMNVEV (reference sequence). Trimming took off 3 bases at V and 6 bases at J, with 18 bases between the two ends. The CDR3 is 16 residues long. Whole-study results and caveats: Appearing also in blood were most of the thyroid clonotypes expanded above 0.001.

TCR beta CDR3 regions were amplified from RNA. When the TCR CDR3 underwent first-round RT-PCR, the HTBI primer set was used. TCRdb fed the multiplex PCR reads into MiXCR, producing one record per CDR3 protein. The repertoire holds a few hundred thousand distinct CDR3 sequences, more than 14% seen once, with roughly 21% in the top ten. This sequence originates from a woman aged 25 to 39 with Graves' ophthalmopathy. The chain recombines TRBV27 with TRBJ2-1; perhaps TRBD2 as D (6 bases). The specimen was blood. The CDR3 protein is CASSFSGGDLVNEQFF. In nucleotides, the CDR3 is TGTGCCAGCAGTTTTTCCGGCGGGGATCTCGTCAATGAGCAGTTCTTC.